This T cell receptor beta chain originates from a study of naive and memory T cell subsets. Findings and limits, study-wide: Diversity fell and Gini index rose from naive through CM, EM, EMRA. The power law exponent of TCR abundance differed between naive and memory cells. In naive cells, over 85% of TCR sequences were seen only once.

As regards this clonotype: Antigen: not known.

Separate alpha and beta amplification began at the second PCR step. J was trimmed by 5 bases and V by 5 bases; bases with no gene match: 15. Germline lookup yields CDR1 SGHTA and CDR2 FQGNSA. The CDR3 is 19 residues long. Both TRBC1 and TRBC2 were covered by a beta constant-region primer of two equimolar oligonucleotides. Nested alpha and beta constant-region primers with the SP2 primer drove four PCR rounds on ligated cDNA. TCRdb processed the UMI-ligation and nested PCR reads anew with MiXCR; each CDR3 protein has one entry. Of around 29,000 distinct CDR3 sequences in the sample, 15% to 20% are singletons; the top ten hold about 3%.

This chain joins TRBV7-2 and TRBJ2-5; 15 nucleotides line up with TRBD2. The sequenced material came from effector memory CD4+ T cells from blood. Stated subset: effector memory, CD45RA- CD27-. This TCR was sampled from a human donor in good health. The CDR3 region is CASSPPWGTSGGLRETQYF. As DNA, the CDR3 is TGTGCCAGCAGCCCTCCCTGGGGGACTAGCGGGGGGTTGAGGGAGACCCAGTACTTC.